These T cell receptor beta chains were read from a single sample in a study of blood T cell repertoires in COVID-19. Assay used: immunoSEQ multiplex PCR; TCRdb lists only in-frame clones, some missing. Here the sample spans 120,000 to 150,000 clones, around 85% being singletons. The sequencing input was peripheral blood. The receptors here all came from a woman aged 60-75 years with COVID-19, enrolled during active disease. The CDR3 runs from the conserved cysteine through the conserved F or W.

j_call v_call cdr3_aa
TRBJ2-1 TRBV11-3 CASSLGGSRGGHEQFF
TRBJ2-7 TRBV7-9 CASSFPGTGDSYEQYF
TRBJ2-5 TRBV2 CASSEGTSGGARETQYF
TRBJ1-6 TRBV5-4 CASSLVENSPLHF
TRBJ2-3 TRBV18 CASSPRPRGFTDTQYF
TRBJ2-1 TRBV6-5 CASSYEEAFNEQFF
TRBJ2-6 TRBV29-1 CSAWDFSGANVLTF
TRBJ1-4 TRBV9 CASSSGQGAMTTNEKLFF
TRBJ2-3 TRBV12-3/TRBV12-4 CASLGDSLDTQYF
TRBJ1-6 TRBV4-1 CASSRQGASTSPLHF
TRBJ2-3 TRBV3-1/TRBV3-2 CASSQGGPGTDTQYF
TRBJ1-6 TRBV27 CASSTIRTGGYNSPLHF
TRBJ2-2 TRBV19 CASSIGTGDGLNTGELFF
TRBJ1-5 TRBV9 CASSLGRGDQPQHF
TRBJ2-3 TRBV9 CASSVVGSGGKDTQYF
TRBJ2-3 TRBV19 CATRRDRGTDTQYF
TRBJ1-4 TRBV16 CASSQHVAGEKLFF
TRBJ1-1 TRBV5-1 CASSLKGAGNTEAFF
TRBJ2-7 TRBV9 CASSVLFRGEQYF
TRBJ1-2 TRBV30 CAWRKQGVSNYGYTF
TRBJ1-4 TRBV29-1 CSVSLLAATNEKLFF
TRBJ2-1 TRBV6-5 CASTTSGGSHEQFF
TRBJ2-5 TRBV7-7 CASSLVRDVGETQYF
TRBJ2-5 TRBV28 CASARIGGKETQYF
TRBJ1-2 TRBV7-8 CASSWTGAQGANYGYTF
TRBJ2-2 TRBV15 CATSRDRLRGARGGELFF
TRBJ1-4 TRBV3-1/TRBV3-2 CASSFGRGQEKLFF
TRBJ1-2 TRBV18 CASSPNRGDYGYTF